This T cell receptor beta chain is from a study of control samples from healthy donors and cancer patients. Germline values: CDR1 SEHNR, CDR2 FQNEAQ (reference sequence). CDR3 length equals 15 residues. The V and J ends lost 1 base and 0 bases respectively, with 9 bases between them. Clones were sequenced by immunoSEQ multiplex PCR, and TCRdb holds only the in-frame ones, with some missing. The data hold 46,000 or so clones, with just over 90% observed a single time. The source of this sequence is a man aged 25-45 years with colorectal cancer. The sample was PBMCs. The rearrangement links TRBV7-9 to TRBJ1-1, with D uncertain. CDR3 DNA: TGTGCCAGCAGCTTAGAGACGGCTATGAACACTGAAGCTTTCTTT. It codes for CASSLETAMNTEAFF.